Sequencing of this T cell receptor (beta chain) was carried out in a study of blood T cell repertoires in COVID-19. Study-level background: Italy, Spain and the United States were the sources of the convalescent and acute COVID-19 samples. PBMCs, B-cell-depleted T cells, or T cells were the source of the cDNA or gDNA that made up the material.

This CDR3 has 16 residues. CDR1 is LGHNA, CDR2 YNFKEQ, per germline. Trimming stripped 0 bases from V and 4 bases from J, with 15 bases between. Authors' methods: Reference gene primer amplification gave nucleated cell count estimates. Produced via immunoSEQ multiplex PCR; TCRdb's table is partial and in-frame only. Clone size and the V and J calls come from that table; the DNA yielded D and trimming. Seen here are under 150,000 clones, 81% observed once, and the top ten hold about 1.6%. This clone has more than one count but fewer than ten. The sequence was obtained from a man aged 45-60 years with acute or convalescent COVID-19. The specimen was peripheral blood. V is TRBV4-2 and J is TRBJ1-2, with D possibly being TRBD1 (6 bases). This CDR3 is CASSQDPRGAGYGYTF. In DNA form, the CDR3 reads TGTGCCAGCAGCCAAGATCCTCGGGGGGCGGGCTATGGCTACACCTTC.